This passage covers 5 T cell receptor beta chains from one sample sequenced in a study of regulatory T cells in long-lasting Graves disease. The time point was: newly diagnosed GD, antithyroid drugs for less than 3 months. Generation of the TCR library employed RNA extracted from PBMCs. The TCR beta library used iRepertoire HTBI primers with Arm-PCR amplification of CDR3. Each CDR3 protein gets one entry after TCRdb re-called the multiplex PCR reads with MiXCR. The sample includes roughly 500,000 distinct CDR3 sequences, around 13% of them seen just once. This sample also belongs to another study, concerning T cells in Graves' hyperthyroidism and ophthalmopathy.

The sample was peripheral blood mononuclear cells (PBMCs), taken at new diagnosis, from a patient treated with antithyroid drugs. The receptors were sampled from a woman in her forties or fifties with Graves disease.

This clonotype was seen repeatedly, ten times or more. The chain joins TRBV28 to TRBJ1-2; 8 bases agree with TRBD1. The CDR3 length is 16 residues. Germline CDR1 and CDR2: MDHEN and SYDVKM. V lost 3 bases and J lost 5; bases outside the gene matches: 11. The DNA for the CDR3 is TGTGCCAGCAGTTTGGACGGCGCAGGGGGCGGGTATGGCTACACCTTC. Amino acid sequence: CASSLDGAGGGYGYTF.

This clonotype has ten or more counts. This sequence joins TRBV3-1 and TRBJ1-4; 7 nucleotides align to TRBD1. The CDR3 is 18 amino acids. V was pared by 1 base and J by 1 base, with 9 bases of the junction left unmatched. Germline loops: CDR1 LGHDT, CDR2 YNNKEL (reference sequence). The DNA of the CDR3 is TGTGCCAGCAGCCAAGCCACAGGGGTCCGAGGAACTAATGAAAAACTGTTTTTT. Translation: CASSQATGVRGTNEKLFF.

V and J are TRBV5-1 and TRBJ2-5; perhaps D is TRBD1 or TRBD2 (6 bases each). V was cut by 5 bases and J by 3 bases, with 29 bases left in between. The V gene's germline CDR1 is SGHRS and CDR2 YFSETQ. The CDR3 loop spans 19 amino acids. The CDR3 loop is CASRYLGGSYLASKETQYF. The CDR3 nucleotides read TGCGCCAGCAGATACCTAGGGGGGTCATACCTAGCGTCTAAAGAGACCCAGTACTTC.

The chain recombines TRBV3-1 with TRBJ1-4, with D perhaps matching TRBD1 (5 bases). The CDR3 spans 14 residues. The V end lost 6 bases, the J end lost 5 bases, and 13 bases lay between the germline ends. The germline V gene has CDR1 LGHDT and CDR2 YNNKEL (reference sequence). The CDR3 region is CASRVGTSNEKLFF. Here the CDR3 DNA reads TGTGCCAGCAGGGTCGGGACGTCGAATGAAAAACTGTTTTTT. The full variable domain, rest sourced from reference TRBV3-1 and TRBJ1-4, is DTAVSQTPKYLVTQMGNDKSIKCEQNLGHDTMYWYKQDSKKFLKIMFSYNNKELIINETVPNRFSPKSPDKAHLNLHINSLELGDSAVYFCASRVGTSNEKLFFGSGTQLSVL.

At least ten counts were recorded for this clonotype. This chain uses TRBV29-1 with TRBJ2-3, with D possibly being TRBD1 or TRBD2 (5 bases each). The V gene's germline CDR1 is SQVTM and CDR2 ANQGSEA. The V end was cut by 2 bases, the J end by 5 bases, with 11 bases between. The CDR3 loop spans 13 amino acids. The CDR3 DNA reads as TGCAGCGTTGAATGGGGGTTTGTAGATACGCAGTATTTT. Amino acid sequence: CSVEWGFVDTQYF.